Listed here are 32 T cell receptor beta chains from one sample, sequenced in a study of blood T cell repertoires in COVID-19. The assay was immunoSEQ multiplex PCR, and TCRdb's table has in-frame clones only and misses some. The profile shows fewer than 80,000 clones, about 88% of them singletons. Specimen: peripheral blood. The receptors were sampled from a man aged 65 to 85 with acute or convalescent COVID-19.

The count of this clone is one. J is TRBJ1-3 and V is TRBV6-1; D is unclear. From germline, CDR1 is MNHNS and CDR2 SASEGT. The CDR3 is made up of 14 amino acids. V lost 1 base and J 3 bases, leaving 7 bases between the germline ends. CDR3 DNA sequence: TGTGCCAGCAGTGAAGGGAGTCATGGAAACACCATATATTTT. Translating gives CASSEGSHGNTIYF.

V is TRBV21-1 and J is TRBJ2-7; no check of the table's D call, TRBD2, against the DNA was made. TRBV21-1 is deemed a pseudogene. This CDR3 contains 23 residues. CDR3 DNA sequence: TGTGCCAGCAGCACAAATTCTTCATCCGCTAGCGGGAGTGCTCTGCTCCCCCCTTACGAGCAGTACTTC. Translation: CASSTNSSSASGSALLPPYEQYF.

This chain links TRBV11-2 with TRBJ2-7; unclear D gene. V was clipped by 3 bases and J by 4 bases, with 4 bases between them. The germline V gene encodes CDR1 SGHAT and CDR2 FQNNGV. This CDR3 region has 11 residues. CDR3 sequence (DNA): TGTGCCAGCAGCTTGAGGTACGAGCAGTACTTC. Translation gives CASSLRYEQYF.

Note on this clone: One junction end disagrees with the germline gene, perhaps due to a read error. This rearrangement joins TRBV28 to TRBJ2-7, with 11 positions matching TRBD1. The CDR3 is 16 amino acids. CDR1 and CDR2 (germline): MDHEN, SYDVKM. The CDR3 DNA reads as TGTGCCAGCAGCCTCGGACAGGGGGCTGGTCGGCAGGGCAGTACCTTC. Translation gives CASSLGQGAGRQGSTF.

The chain links TRBV11-1 to TRBJ1-6; 8 nucleotides line up with TRBD1. CDR1 SGHAT and CDR2 FQDESV come from the germline V gene (reference sequence). The junction had 3 bases not matched to a gene; V was cut back by 5 bases and J by 0 bases. CDR3 size: 16 residues. The CDR3 loop is CASSNRGSSYNSPLHF. In DNA form, the CDR3 reads TGTGCCAGCAGCAACAGGGGGTCCTCCTATAATTCACCCCTCCACTTT.

This rearrangement joins TRBV10-2 to TRBJ2-7; tentatively, D is TRBD2 (5 bases). The CDR3 loop spans 15 amino acids. Germline V lookup: CDR1 WSHSY, CDR2 SAAADI. Trimming removed 0 bases from V and 4 bases from J, with 13 bases in between. The CDR3 DNA sequence: TGCGCCAGCAGTGAGTCGATCGGGCGCGGGTACGAGCAGTACTTC. This sequence encodes CASSESIGRGYEQYF.

The chain carries TRBV6-5 and TRBJ1-4; 7 bases fit TRBD1. V shed 6 bases and J 4 bases; nucleotides not matched to a gene: 8. The CDR3 sequence is 15 residues long. CDR1 is MNHEY and CDR2 is SVGAGI in the germline V gene. CDR3 residues: CASSPAGTDNEKLFF. As DNA, the CDR3 is TGTGCCAGCAGCCCAGCCGGGACAGATAATGAAAAACTGTTTTTT.

The V gene is TRBV5-4, the J gene TRBJ2-7; no clear D gene. V was pared by 4 bases and J by 5 bases, with 16 bases between. In germline, CDR1 is SGHNT, CDR2 YYREEE (reference sequence). The CDR3 runs to 14 residues. CDR3 in amino acids: CASSRRLGNDEQYF. CDR3 DNA sequence: TGTGCCAGCAGCCGTCGCCTAGGAAACGACGAGCAGTACTTC.

J is TRBJ2-7 and V is TRBV20-1; perhaps TRBD1 as D (6 bases). The V gene lost 6 bases and the J gene lost 5 bases, with 11 bases spanning the gap. From germline, CDR1 is DFQATT and CDR2 SNEGSKA (reference sequence). The CDR3 is 11 amino acids. Here the CDR3 reads CSAHRVDEQYF. The CDR3 nucleotides are TGCAGTGCCCACAGGGTAGACGAGCAGTACTTC.

J is TRBJ2-1 and V is TRBV29-1, with D hard to call. The CDR3 runs 11 residues. Trimming removed 4 bases from V and 4 bases from J, with 5 bases in between. The germline gives CDR1 SQVTM, CDR2 ANQGSEA. The CDR3 bases are TGCAGCGTTGCTAGGTACAATGAGCAGTTCTTC. This encodes CSVARYNEQFF.

This clone was seen a few times. The chain uses TRBV7-9 and TRBJ2-1, with 7 bases identical to TRBD1. The CDR3 contains 14 residues. CDR1 and CDR2 (germline): SEHNR, FQNEAQ (reference sequence). Trimming removed 6 bases from V and 6 bases from J; junction bases left unmatched: 8. The CDR3 DNA reads TGTGCCAGCAGATCCGGGACAGAAATCAATGAGCAGTTCTTC. Its protein is CASRSGTEINEQFF.

As DNA, the CDR3 is TGTGCCAGCAAGCACTCCAGGGCTGGTGAGCAGTTCTTC. As protein: CASKHSRAGEQFF. V is TRBV7-8 and J is TRBJ2-1, with D tentatively TRBD1 (5 bases). CDR1 is SGHVS, CDR2 FQNEAQ, per germline. The V gene lost 7 bases and the J gene lost 9 bases, with 16 bases spanning the gap. The CDR3 is made up of 13 amino acids.

The genes are TRBV3-1 (or the pseudogene TRBV3-2) and TRBJ1-2; D ambiguous. Between the trimmed V and J ends, which lost 1 base and 9 bases, there was a span of 12 bases. The CDR3 consists of 13 residues. In germline, CDR1 is LGHDT, CDR2 YNNKEL (reference sequence). CDR3 sequence (DNA): TGTGCCAGCAGCCAAGCTATTGGGCTACGCTACACCTTC. The encoded protein is CASSQAIGLRYTF.

The V and J genes are TRBV24-1 and TRBJ1-1; tentatively, D is TRBD1 (5 bases). Germline V gene lookup returns CDR1 KGHDR and CDR2 SFDVKD. Between the trimmed V and J ends, which lost 7 bases and 0 bases, there was a span of 20 bases. The CDR3 loop spans 17 amino acids. CDR3 residues: CATRPREGMALNTEAFF. In DNA, the CDR3 is TGTGCCACCAGGCCCAGGGAGGGGATGGCTTTGAACACTGAAGCTTTCTTT.

V is TRBV11-2 and J is TRBJ2-5, with 7 bases that match TRBD2. Germline V lookup: CDR1 SGHAT, CDR2 FQNNGV. The CDR3 is made up of 17 amino acids. The junction had 14 bases not matched to a gene; V was cut back by 2 bases and J by 5 bases. In DNA form, the CDR3 reads TGTGCCAGCAGCTTATTTCCTAGCGGCACGACCATGGAGACCCAGTACTTC. Its protein is CASSLFPSGTTMETQYF. Full variable domain (missing parts from reference TRBV11-2 and TRBJ2-5): EAGVAQSPRYKIIEKRQSVAFWCNPISGHATLYWYQQILGQGPKLLIQFQNNGVVDDSQLPKDRFSAERLKGVDSTLKIQPAKLEDSAVYLCASSLFPSGTTMETQYFGPGTRLLVL.

Notes on this clone: In the same sample, other DNA sequences code for this CDR3. This sequence joins TRBV2 and TRBJ2-1, with D tentatively TRBD2 (6 bases). The CDR3 contains 13 residues. V was trimmed by 6 bases and J by 7 bases, leaving 13 bases between them. Germline V gene data show CDR1 as SNHLY and CDR2 as FYNNEI. DNA for the CDR3: TGTGCCAGCAGCCTAGCGCACGAGAATGAGCAGTTCTTC. Encoded protein: CASSLAHENEQFF.

The V call is TRBV11-1, the J call TRBJ2-1; 7 positions match TRBD1. Germline CDR1 is SGHAT and CDR2 is FQDESV (reference sequence). The V and J ends lost 2 bases and 3 bases, in that order; junction bases with no gene match: 1. CDR3 length equals 14 residues. CDR3: CASSLRDSYNEQFF. CDR3 DNA: TGTGCCAGCAGCTTAAGGGACAGCTACAATGAGCAGTTCTTC.

The chain has TRBV6-6 and TRBJ1-6, with 10 positions matching TRBD1. There are 16 residues in the CDR3. Germline loops: CDR1 MNHNY, CDR2 SVGAGI (reference sequence). V was pared by 5 bases and J by 5 bases, with 6 bases of the junction left unmatched. The DNA for the CDR3 is TGTGCCAGCAGTCCGAGGGACAGGGGAAATAATTCACCCCTCCACTTT. It specifies CASSPRDRGNNSPLHF.

The chain carries TRBV28 and TRBJ2-7, with D tentatively TRBD1 (5 bases). V was trimmed by 4 bases and J by 1 base, leaving 23 bases between them. The CDR3 has 18 residues. CDR1 MDHEN and CDR2 SYDVKM come from the germline V gene. CDR3 sequence reads: CASSSTPQTVRRSYEQYF. Here the CDR3 DNA reads TGTGCCAGCAGTTCAACCCCCCAGACAGTCAGACGGTCCTACGAGCAGTACTTC.

The rearrangement links TRBV7-8 to TRBJ1-5; D gene uncertain. CDR3 size: 15 residues. Germline CDR1 is SGHVS and CDR2 is FQNEAQ. V was trimmed by 0 bases and J by 5 bases, leaving 11 bases between them. For the CDR3, the DNA is TGTGCCAGCAGCTTAGCGCCTTTGAGCCATCAGCCCCAGCATTTT. Protein: CASSLAPLSHQPQHF.

This chain joins TRBV3-1 (or the pseudogene TRBV3-2) and TRBJ2-2; 8 nucleotides match TRBD1. Germline CDR1 reads LGHDT; CDR2 reads YNNKEL (reference sequence). Losses at the gene ends were 7 bases for V and 6 bases for J; bases not matched to a gene: 10. This CDR3 comprises 15 residues. The CDR3 here is CASTRGRGQPGELFF. CDR3 DNA: TGTGCCAGCACCCGGGGCAGGGGGCAGCCCGGGGAGCTGTTTTTT.

The gene calls are TRBV24-1 and TRBJ2-3; D is ambiguous. Trimming removed 4 bases from V and 5 bases from J, with 6 bases in between. CDR1 KGHDR and CDR2 SFDVKD come from the germline V gene. CDR3 length equals 12 residues. For the CDR3, the DNA is TGTGCCACCAGTGACCCAGGAGATACGCAGTATTTT. Translated: CATSDPGDTQYF.

The genes are TRBV5-1 and TRBJ2-7, with 11 positions matching TRBD1. This CDR3 comprises 17 residues. V lost 0 bases, J lost 2 bases, and 7 bases stayed unmatched. The germline CDR1 and CDR2 sequences are SGHRS and YFSETQ. The CDR3 DNA reads TGCGCCAGCAGCTTGGGACCTCCGGGACAGGGGGCCTACGAGCAGTACTTC. It codes for CASSLGPPGQGAYEQYF.

The chain has TRBV29-1 and TRBJ2-7, with D tentatively TRBD1 (5 bases). The CDR3 loop spans 15 amino acids. V gave up 2 bases and J gave up 0 bases, with 14 bases separating them. Germline V lookup: CDR1 SQVTM, CDR2 ANQGSEA. The CDR3 loop reads CSVESSGMSSYEQYF. For the CDR3, the DNA is TGCAGCGTTGAATCCTCAGGGATGAGCTCCTACGAGCAGTACTTC.

The chain links TRBV29-1 to TRBJ2-7; 11 positions match TRBD2. The germline gives CDR1 SQVTM, CDR2 ANQGSEA. V gave up 5 bases and J gave up 4 bases; unmatched junction bases: 7. CDR3 length equals 14 residues. The DNA of the CDR3 is TGCAGCGTTCGGACTAGCGGGTATCTTTACGAGCAGTACTTC. This gives the protein CSVRTSGYLYEQYF.

The chain has TRBV5-1 and TRBJ2-1; D unclear. Germline CDR1 is SGHRS and CDR2 is YFSETQ. The CDR3 totals 14 residues. V was pared by 0 bases and J by 0 bases, with 4 bases between. CDR3 loop: CASSLEASYNEQFF. As DNA, the CDR3 is TGCGCCAGCAGCTTGGAAGCCTCCTACAATGAGCAGTTCTTC.

This clone was found once. The gene calls are TRBV18 and TRBJ2-3; D is unresolved. Trimming shortened V by 2 bases and J by 2 bases, and 11 bases separated the two germline ends. The CDR3 spans 15 residues. From germline, CDR1 is KGHSH and CDR2 LQKENI. This CDR3 is CASSPNTVSTDTQYF. The CDR3 coding sequence is TGTGCCAGCTCACCAAACACAGTCTCCACAGATACGCAGTATTTT.

The rearrangement uses TRBV5-4 and TRBJ1-2; 7 bases agree with TRBD1. Germline CDR1 and CDR2: SGHNT and YYREEE (reference sequence). The CDR3 is 16 residues long. Trimming at V came to 3 bases and at J to 8 bases, leaving 16 bases not matched to a gene. CDR3 DNA sequence: TGTGCCAGCAGCTCCCCCGGGACAGAACCTCGTTTGGGCTACACCTTC. Its translation: CASSSPGTEPRLGYTF.

This rearrangement joins TRBV27 to TRBJ1-2; unclear D gene. This CDR3 spans 13 amino acids. V was shortened by 1 base and J by 6 bases, with 9 bases between the two germline ends. Germline V gene lookup returns CDR1 MNHEY and CDR2 SMNVEV (reference sequence). CDR3 sequence reads: CASSLYRGDGYTF. The CDR3 bases are TGTGCCAGCAGTTTATATCGAGGAGATGGCTACACCTTC.

The genes are TRBV6-5 and TRBJ1-5; D is ambiguous. The CDR3 runs 14 residues. Germline lookup yields CDR1 MNHEY and CDR2 SVGAGI. Trimming took off 5 bases at V and 7 bases at J, with 15 bases between the two ends. DNA of the CDR3: TGTGCCAGCAGTCGTTCATCAACCGGGCAGCCCCAGCATTTT. Protein product: CASSRSSTGQPQHF.

The rearrangement links TRBV6-5 to TRBJ1-5, with a tentative D call TRBD1 (5 bases). CDR3 length: 14 residues. CDR1 is MNHEY and CDR2 is SVGAGI in the germline V gene. V lost 8 bases and J 3 bases, leaving 14 bases between the germline ends. CDR3 bases: TGTGCCAGCGGAAAGGGGTTAAACAATCAGCCCCAGCATTTT. Translation gives CASGKGLNNQPQHF.

The V gene is TRBV10-2, the J gene TRBJ1-1; D is unclear. This CDR3 contains 13 residues. V was pared by 9 bases and J by 1 base, with 12 bases between. Germline CDR1 and CDR2: WSHSY and SAAADI. DNA for the CDR3: TGCGCCAGTCGAGGGCCCGGGAACACTGAAGCTTTCTTT. It specifies CASRGPGNTEAFF.